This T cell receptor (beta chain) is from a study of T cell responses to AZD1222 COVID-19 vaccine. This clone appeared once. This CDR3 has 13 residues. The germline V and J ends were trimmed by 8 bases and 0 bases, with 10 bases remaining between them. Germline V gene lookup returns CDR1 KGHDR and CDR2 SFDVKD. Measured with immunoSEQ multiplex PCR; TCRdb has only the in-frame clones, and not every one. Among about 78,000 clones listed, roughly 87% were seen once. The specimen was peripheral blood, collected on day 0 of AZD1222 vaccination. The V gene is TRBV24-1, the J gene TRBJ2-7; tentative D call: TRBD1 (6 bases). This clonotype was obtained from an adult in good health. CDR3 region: CATMDSLSYEQYF. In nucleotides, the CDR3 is TGTGCCACCATGGACAGCCTCTCCTACGAGCAGTACTTC.